One sample yielded the 6 T cell receptor beta chains listed below, sequenced in a study of identical twins. TCRdb re-called the 5' RACE reads through MiXCR, storing one row per CDR3 protein. There are roughly 720,000 distinct CDR3 sequences in the sample; roughly 18% occur only once, and about an eighth lies in the top ten. In addition, the sample was reused for a study of T cells expressing NK-cell markers.

Sequencing input: PBMCs. These receptors all come from a woman aged 18-35 years in good health.

This clonotype was detected a few times. The rearrangement joins TRBV24-1 to TRBJ2-1; D might be TRBD2 (5 bases). Trimming removed 7 bases from V and 6 bases from J, with 12 bases in between. Germline lookup yields CDR1 KGHDR and CDR2 SFDVKD. CDR3 length: 13 amino acids. The chain's CDR3 is CATSPYGGNEQFF. CDR3 in DNA: TGTGCCACCAGCCCGTATGGAGGCAATGAGCAGTTCTTC.

This clonotype was seen a handful of times. The chain carries TRBV6-2 or TRBV6-3 and TRBJ2-7; D uncertain. The CDR3 totals 16 residues. The germline gives CDR1 MNHEY, CDR2 SVGEGT. The V and J ends lost 5 bases and 3 bases respectively, with 20 bases between them. The CDR3 is CASSLGRSARVYEQYF. CDR3 coding DNA: TGTGCCAGCAGTCTCGGACGCAGCGCGCGTGTCTACGAGCAGTACTTC.

This clonotype was seen more than once but under ten times. The chain employs TRBV7-2 and TRBJ2-7; perhaps TRBD2 as D (5 bases). This CDR3 is 13 amino acids long. From germline, CDR1 is SGHTA and CDR2 FQGNSA. V was cut by 4 bases and J by 9 bases, with 16 bases left in between. The CDR3 reads CASSSTGRAAQYF. CDR3 coding DNA: TGTGCCAGCAGCTCGACGGGAAGGGCAGCGCAGTACTTC.

The table lists this clonotype with many counts. The CDR3 sequence: CSASRGATDTQYF. CDR3 nucleotides: TGCAGTGCTAGCCGGGGGGCCACAGATACGCAGTATTTT. The rearrangement uses TRBV20-1 and TRBJ2-3; D might be TRBD2 (7 bases). Trimming pared 3 bases from V and 2 bases from J, leaving 9 bases between. The CDR3 covers 13 residues. Per the germline V gene, CDR1 is DFQATT and CDR2 is SNEGSKA (reference sequence).

The gene calls are TRBV6-1 and TRBJ2-7, with 7 positions matching TRBD1. Germline trimming cut 6 bases from V and 1 base from J; bases unmatched to any gene: 3. The CDR3 is made up of 13 amino acids. Germline V lookup: CDR1 MNHNS, CDR2 SASEGT. CDR3 nucleotide sequence: TGTGCCAGCAGGGGACAGCGTTCCTACGAGCAGTACTTC. It yields the protein CASRGQRSYEQYF.

This rearrangement joins TRBV5-1 to TRBJ2-2; 7 bases fit TRBD2. This CDR3 is 15 amino acids long. Germline V gives CDR1 SGHRS, CDR2 YFSETQ. V lost 3 bases, J lost 2 bases, and 4 bases stayed unmatched. CDR3 sequence (DNA): TGCGCCAGCAGCTCGGGACTAATAAACACCGGGGAGCTGTTTTTT. It yields the protein CASSSGLINTGELFF.